This T cell receptor beta chain was documented in a study of cytomegalovirus exposure and HLA in healthy donors. This cohort consisted of healthy bone marrow donors. The study's findings and limits: The likely explanation for a cluster of highly shared sequence variants was sequencing artifact. In a later analysis, several top co-occurrence clusters appeared linked to parvovirus B19, influenza, CMV and Epstein-Barr virus.

The CDR3 is 14 amino acids. From germline, CDR1 is SGHDT and CDR2 YYEEEE. The J segment lost 0 bases and the V segment lost 5 bases, leaving 5 bases of the junction unmatched. As for this clone: The antigen is unknown.

Use of 60 Vbeta and 13 Jbeta primers characterized the PCR. The data were produced by immunoSEQ multiplex PCR, yet TCRdb's version contains in-frame clones alone and is incomplete. The table includes 99,000 or so clones, 75% to 80% detected once. The chain employs TRBV5-6 and TRBJ2-7; TRBD1 agrees at 7 bases. Input material: PBMCs. The TCR was taken from a man between 60 and 70 years old in good health and CMV-seropositive. The DNA for the CDR3 is TGTGCCAGCAGTGTCGCAGGGGGCTCCTACGAGCAGTACTTC. It translates to CASSVAGGSYEQYF.